This T cell receptor (beta chain) was profiled in a study of T cells in Graves' hyperthyroidism and ophthalmopathy. About the study: Once the initial diagnosis was made, peripheral blood was obtained before any treatment.

CDR3 length: 19 amino acids. CDR1 is MGHDK and CDR2 is SYGVNS in the germline V gene. V dropped 0 bases and J dropped 0 bases, with 18 bases sitting between them. Uncontrolled infection, other autoimmune disease, pregnancy or lactation led to exclusion. Using around 10 ml of fresh peripheral blood, PBMCs were prepared. Study-wide findings and caveats: Appearing also in blood were most of the thyroid clonotypes expanded above 0.001.

Amplified regions were TCR beta CDR3 sequences from RNA transcripts. A set of HTBI primers served as the primers for a first-round RT-PCR of the TCR CDR3. TCRdb re-called the multiplex PCR reads with MiXCR, one entry per CDR3 protein. Among 490,000 or so distinct CDR3 sequences listed, 20% to 25% were seen once. Points on this clonotype: Its antigen is not known.

This TCR came from a woman in her 70s with Graves' ophthalmopathy. Input material: blood. The genes are TRBV25-1 and TRBJ2-1, with D hard to call. CDR3 residues: CASSEYLLGLPSSYNEQFF. The CDR3 nucleotides are TGTGCCAGCAGTGAATATCTCTTGGGTCTCCCTAGCTCCTACAATGAGCAGTTCTTC.